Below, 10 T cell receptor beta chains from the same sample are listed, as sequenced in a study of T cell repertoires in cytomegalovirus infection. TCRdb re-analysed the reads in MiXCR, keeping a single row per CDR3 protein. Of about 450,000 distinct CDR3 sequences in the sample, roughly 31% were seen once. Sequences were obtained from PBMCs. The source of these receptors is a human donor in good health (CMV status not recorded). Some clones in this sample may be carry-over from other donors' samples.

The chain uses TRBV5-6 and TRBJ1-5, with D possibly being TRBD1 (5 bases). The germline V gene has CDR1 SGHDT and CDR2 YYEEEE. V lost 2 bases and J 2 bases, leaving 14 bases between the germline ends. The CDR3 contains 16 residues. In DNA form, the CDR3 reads TGTGCCAGCAGCTTACAGACAGAGAGGGGCAATCAGCCCCAGCATTTT. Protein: CASSLQTERGNQPQHF.

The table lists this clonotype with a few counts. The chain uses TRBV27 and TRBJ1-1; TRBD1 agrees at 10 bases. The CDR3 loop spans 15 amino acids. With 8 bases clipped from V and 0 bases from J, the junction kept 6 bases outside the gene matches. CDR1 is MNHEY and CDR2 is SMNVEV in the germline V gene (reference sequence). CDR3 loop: CASGGQGTVNTEAFF. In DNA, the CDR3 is TGTGCCAGCGGGGGACAGGGGACGGTGAACACTGAAGCTTTCTTT.

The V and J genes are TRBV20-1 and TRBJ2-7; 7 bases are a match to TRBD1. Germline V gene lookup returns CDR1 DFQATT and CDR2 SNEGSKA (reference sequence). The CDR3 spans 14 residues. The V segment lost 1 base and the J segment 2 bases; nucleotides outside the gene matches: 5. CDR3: CSARGAGGTYEQYF. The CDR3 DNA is TGCAGTGCTAGAGGTGCAGGGGGTACCTACGAGCAGTACTTC.

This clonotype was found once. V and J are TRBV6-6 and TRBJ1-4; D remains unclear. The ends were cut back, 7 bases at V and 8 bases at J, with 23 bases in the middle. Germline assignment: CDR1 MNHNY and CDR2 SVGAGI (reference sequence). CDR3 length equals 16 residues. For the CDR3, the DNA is TGTGCCAGCACGGACCACCTCGGGAAGACCGCAGAAAAACTGTTTTTT. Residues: CASTDHLGKTAEKLFF.

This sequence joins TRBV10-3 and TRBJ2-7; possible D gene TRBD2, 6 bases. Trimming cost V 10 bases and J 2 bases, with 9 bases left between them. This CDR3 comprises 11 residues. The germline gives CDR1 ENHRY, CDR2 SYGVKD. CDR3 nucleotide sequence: TGTGCCACCGGGACTGCCTACGAGCAGTACTTC. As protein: CATGTAYEQYF.

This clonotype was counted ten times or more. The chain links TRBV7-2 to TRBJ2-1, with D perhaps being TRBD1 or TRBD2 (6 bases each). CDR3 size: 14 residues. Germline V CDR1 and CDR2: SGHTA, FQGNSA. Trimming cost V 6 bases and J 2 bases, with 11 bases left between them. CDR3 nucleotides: TGTGCCAGCAGAGGGGGGACCCCCTACAATGAGCAGTTCTTC. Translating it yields CASRGGTPYNEQFF. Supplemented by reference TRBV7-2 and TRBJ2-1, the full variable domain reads GAGVSQSPSNKVTEKGKDVELRCDPISGHTALYWYRQSLGQGLEFLIYFQGNSAPDKSGLPSDRFSAERTGGSVSTLTIQRTQQEDSAVYLCASRGGTPYNEQFFGPGTRLTVL.

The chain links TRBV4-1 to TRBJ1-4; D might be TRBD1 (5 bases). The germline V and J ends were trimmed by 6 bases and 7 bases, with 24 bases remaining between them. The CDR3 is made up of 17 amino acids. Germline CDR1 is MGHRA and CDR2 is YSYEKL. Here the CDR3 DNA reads TGCGCCAGCAGACCGACCGGGGGGTGGGGCGTGGGTGAAAAACTGTTTTTT. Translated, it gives CASRPTGGWGVGEKLFF.

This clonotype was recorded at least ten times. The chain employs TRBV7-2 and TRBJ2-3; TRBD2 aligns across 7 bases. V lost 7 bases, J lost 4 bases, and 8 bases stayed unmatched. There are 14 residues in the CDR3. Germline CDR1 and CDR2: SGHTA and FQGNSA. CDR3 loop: CASTREGTADTQYF. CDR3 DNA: TGTGCCAGCACCAGGGAGGGGACTGCAGATACGCAGTATTTT.

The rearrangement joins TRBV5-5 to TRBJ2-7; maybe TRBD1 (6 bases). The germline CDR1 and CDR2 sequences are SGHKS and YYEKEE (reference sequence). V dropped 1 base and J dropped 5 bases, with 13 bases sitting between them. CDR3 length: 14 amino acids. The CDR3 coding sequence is TGTGCCAGCAGCTTGCGTACAGGGACCCACGAGCAGTACTTC. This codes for CASSLRTGTHEQYF.

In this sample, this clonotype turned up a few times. CDR3 nucleotide sequence: TGTGCCAGCAGTCCCGGGACAGGGGGCCCCGGGGAGCTGTTTTTT. Translation: CASSPGTGGPGELFF. The chain couples TRBV12-3 or TRBV12-4 to TRBJ2-2, with 12 bases identical to TRBD1. This CDR3 is 15 amino acids long. V gave up 5 bases and J gave up 6 bases; unmatched junction bases: 4.